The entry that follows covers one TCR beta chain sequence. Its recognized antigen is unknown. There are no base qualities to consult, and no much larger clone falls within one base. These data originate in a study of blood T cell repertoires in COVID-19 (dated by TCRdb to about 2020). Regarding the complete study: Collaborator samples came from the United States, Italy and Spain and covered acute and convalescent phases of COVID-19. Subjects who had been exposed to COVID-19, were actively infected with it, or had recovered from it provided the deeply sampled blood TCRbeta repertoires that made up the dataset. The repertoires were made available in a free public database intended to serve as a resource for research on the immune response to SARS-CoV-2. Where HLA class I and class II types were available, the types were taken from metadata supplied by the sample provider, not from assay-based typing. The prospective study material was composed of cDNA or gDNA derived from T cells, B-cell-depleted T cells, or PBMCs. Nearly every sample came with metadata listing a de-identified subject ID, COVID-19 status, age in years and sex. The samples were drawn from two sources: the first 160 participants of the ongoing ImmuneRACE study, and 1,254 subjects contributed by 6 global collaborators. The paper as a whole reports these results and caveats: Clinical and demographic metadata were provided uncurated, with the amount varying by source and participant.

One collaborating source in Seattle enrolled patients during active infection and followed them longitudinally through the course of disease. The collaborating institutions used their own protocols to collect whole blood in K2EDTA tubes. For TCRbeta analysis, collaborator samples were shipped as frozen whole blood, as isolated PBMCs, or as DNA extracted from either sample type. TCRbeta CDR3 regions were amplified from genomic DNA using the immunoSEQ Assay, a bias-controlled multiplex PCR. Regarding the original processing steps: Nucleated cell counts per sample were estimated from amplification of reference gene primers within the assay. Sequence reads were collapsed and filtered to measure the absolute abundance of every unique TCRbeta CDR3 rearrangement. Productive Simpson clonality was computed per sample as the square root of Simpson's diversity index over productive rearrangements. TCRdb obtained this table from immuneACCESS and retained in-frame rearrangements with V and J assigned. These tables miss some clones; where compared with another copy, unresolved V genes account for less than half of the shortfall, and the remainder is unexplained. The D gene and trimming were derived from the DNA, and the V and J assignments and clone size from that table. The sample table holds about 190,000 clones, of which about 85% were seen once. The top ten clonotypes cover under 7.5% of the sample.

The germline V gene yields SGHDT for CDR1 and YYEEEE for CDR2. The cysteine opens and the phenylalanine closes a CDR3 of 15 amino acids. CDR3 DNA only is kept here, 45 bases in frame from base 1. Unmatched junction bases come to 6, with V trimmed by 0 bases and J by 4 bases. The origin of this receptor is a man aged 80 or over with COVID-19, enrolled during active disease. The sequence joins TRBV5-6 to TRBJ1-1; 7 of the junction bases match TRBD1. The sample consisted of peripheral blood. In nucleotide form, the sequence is TGTGCCAGCAGCTTGGTAGGGGGCAGGAGCACTGAAGCTTTCTTT. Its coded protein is CASSLVGGRSTEAFF. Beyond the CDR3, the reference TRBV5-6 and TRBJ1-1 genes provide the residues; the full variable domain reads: DAGVTQSPTHLIKTRGQQVTLRCSPKSGHDTVSWYQQALGQGPQFIFQYYEEEERQRGNFPDRFSGHQFPNYSSELNVNALLLGDSALYLCASSLVGGRSTEAFFGQGTRLTVV.